The 28 T cell receptor beta chains given below trace back to one sample, sequenced in a study of blood T cell repertoires in COVID-19. Repertoires were generated with immunoSEQ multiplex PCR, while TCRdb's copy carries only in-frame clones and drops some. Of about 63,000 clones in the sample, roughly 85% were seen once. The sample taken for sequencing was peripheral blood. Receptors were obtained from a human donor in a cohort sampled during active COVID-19.

V and J are TRBV11-2 and TRBJ2-7; D possibly corresponds to TRBD1 (6 bases). CDR1 SGHAT and CDR2 FQNNGV come from the germline V gene. This CDR3 is 15 amino acids long. With 3 bases removed from V and 3 bases from J, the gap between germline ends came to 15 bases. CDR3: CASSLIPGQSYEQYF. The DNA for the CDR3 is TGTGCCAGCAGCTTGATACCGGGACAAAGCTACGAGCAGTACTTC.

This chain uses TRBV30 with TRBJ2-5; D ambiguous. The germline gives CDR1 GTSNPN, CDR2 SVGIG (reference sequence). Trimming removed 2 bases from V and 1 base from J, with 5 bases in between. CDR3 size: 12 residues. CDR3 nucleotides: TGTGCCTGGAGTAGGAGCCAAGAGACCCAGTACTTC. Translated, it gives CAWSRSQETQYF.

The rearrangement uses TRBV4-2 and TRBJ2-5; 10 bases agree with TRBD1. J was trimmed by 3 bases and V by 1 base; bases with no gene match: 5. Germline loops: CDR1 LGHNA, CDR2 YNFKEQ. The CDR3 contains 16 residues. DNA of the CDR3: TGTGCCAGCAGCCAAGTCCGGGGACAGGGGAAAGAGACCCAGTACTTC. This translates into CASSQVRGQGKETQYF.

The chain recombines TRBV6-5 with TRBJ2-5; D is possibly TRBD2 (6 bases). Germline CDR1 is MNHEY and CDR2 is SVGAGI. This CDR3 has 13 amino acids. Between the trimmed V and J ends, which lost 8 bases and 5 bases, there was a span of 15 bases. The CDR3 sequence: CASSRLGRETQYF. The DNA for the CDR3 is TGTGCCAGCTCCCGACTGGGGAGGGAGACCCAGTACTTC.

The chain employs TRBV7-6 and TRBJ2-7, with 8 bases matching TRBD1. The CDR3 is 14 residues long. CDR1 and CDR2 from the germline V gene are SGHVS and FNYEAQ. V lost 0 bases and J lost 3; bases outside the gene matches: 1. CDR3 sequence: CASSLAGQDYEQYF. The CDR3 DNA reads as TGTGCCAGCAGCTTAGCGGGACAGGACTACGAGCAGTACTTC.

This chain joins TRBV5-1 and TRBJ2-1; TRBD2 aligns across 14 bases. CDR1 SGHRS and CDR2 YFSETQ come from the germline V gene. The V segment lost 3 bases and the J segment 6 bases; nucleotides outside the gene matches: 5. This CDR3 is 16 amino acids long. As DNA, the CDR3 is TGCGCCAGCAGCTGGGGACTAGCGGGAGTGGTCAATGAGCAGTTCTTC. Encoded protein: CASSWGLAGVVNEQFF.

The rearrangement links TRBV6-5 to TRBJ2-7, with D perhaps matching TRBD1 (6 bases). Trimming took 4 bases from V and 3 from J, leaving 16 bases between them. Germline CDR1 reads MNHEY; CDR2 reads SVGAGI. The CDR3 runs to 15 residues. CDR3 sequence: CASSSTWGPNYEQYF. CDR3 nucleotide sequence: TGTGCCAGCAGTTCCACCTGGGGGCCAAACTACGAGCAGTACTTC.

For this clone: An end of the junction does not agree with germline; a read error may underlie this. The genes are TRBV19 and TRBJ1-2; D is possibly TRBD1 (6 bases). The CDR3 has 15 residues. Germline CDR1 is LNHDA and CDR2 is SQIVND (reference sequence). In DNA, the CDR3 is TGTGCCAGTAGTATTCAGGGGACATCCCTATGGCTACTGGCCTTC. Its translation: CASSIQGTSLWLLAF. The complete variable domain, with remaining parts taken from reference TRBV19 and TRBJ1-2, reads DGGITQSPKYLFRKEGQNVTLSCEQNLNHDAMYWYRQDPGQGLRLIYYSQIVNDFQKGDIAEGYSVSREKKESFPLTVTSAQKNPTAFYLCASSIQGTSLWLLAFGSGTRLTVV.

This chain joins TRBV19 and TRBJ2-1; the D gene is possibly TRBD1 (6 bases). The germline V gene has CDR1 LNHDA and CDR2 SQIVND (reference sequence). Trimming stripped 9 bases from V and 8 bases from J, with 20 bases between. The CDR3 totals 14 residues. The CDR3 DNA sequence: TGTGCCAGCTGCGACAGAGGGGGAATCGATGAGCAGTTCTTC. As protein: CASCDRGGIDEQFF.

V is TRBV9 and J is TRBJ2-1; 9 bases are a match to TRBD2. Germline values: CDR1 SGDLS, CDR2 YYNGEE. The CDR3 is 15 residues long. Trimming removed 0 bases from V and 10 bases from J; junction bases left unmatched: 8. The CDR3 region has the DNA TGTGCCAGCAGCGTAGTTGCGGGAGGGCCGGGGGAGCAGTTCTTC. It translates to CASSVVAGGPGEQFF.

This clone appeared a few times. The V gene is TRBV5-4, the J gene TRBJ2-1; tentatively, D is TRBD2 (5 bases). V was shortened by 2 bases and J by 7 bases, with 7 bases between the two germline ends. This CDR3 spans 12 amino acids. CDR1 is SGHNT and CDR2 is YYREEE in the germline V gene (reference sequence). The CDR3 DNA sequence: TGTGCCAGCAGCTTAGAGGGAAATGAGCAGTTCTTC. This codes for CASSLEGNEQFF.

This clone appeared a few times. This chain connects TRBV7-9 to TRBJ2-3, with TRBD2 matching over 8 bases. Trimming took 2 bases from V and 6 from J; bases not matched to a gene: 7. There are 15 residues in the CDR3. Germline CDR1 reads SEHNR; CDR2 reads FQNEAQ (reference sequence). The chain's CDR3 is CASSLTREGSDTQYF. CDR3 sequence (DNA): TGTGCCAGCAGCTTAACACGGGAGGGATCCGATACGCAGTATTTT.

The V and J genes are TRBV10-1 and TRBJ2-5; the match to TRBD1 covers 12 bases. This CDR3 is 15 amino acids long. Trimming took 4 bases from V and 4 from J; bases not matched to a gene: 4. In germline, CDR1 is WNHNN, CDR2 SYGVQD (reference sequence). CDR3 amino acids: CASSGPGQGAETQYF. The CDR3 nucleotides are TGCGCCAGCAGTGGGCCGGGACAGGGGGCAGAGACCCAGTACTTC.

The chain recombines TRBV11-2 with TRBJ2-1; 7 bases fit TRBD1. Losses at the gene ends were 6 bases for V and 10 bases for J; bases not matched to a gene: 9. From germline, CDR1 is SGHAT and CDR2 FQNNGV. This CDR3 contains 13 residues. The CDR3 sequence: CASSRTGVHEQFF. CDR3 nucleotides: TGTGCCAGCAGTCGTACAGGGGTTCACGAGCAGTTCTTC.

The chain links TRBV19 to TRBJ2-4; 7 bases fit TRBD2. Trimming cost V 4 bases and J 7 bases; bases outside gene matches: 4. This CDR3 is 13 amino acids long. Per the germline V gene, CDR1 is LNHDA and CDR2 is SQIVND (reference sequence). The CDR3 sequence: CASSSRGGNIQYF. The CDR3 DNA reads as TGTGCCAGTAGTAGCCGGGGAGGGAACATTCAGTACTTC.

V usage is TRBV19 and J usage is TRBJ2-7, with D possibly matching TRBD2 (6 bases). The CDR3 runs 13 residues. Germline CDR1 is LNHDA and CDR2 is SQIVND (reference sequence). V shed 6 bases and J shed 3 bases, with 12 bases lying between them. DNA of the CDR3: TGTGCCAGTAGGCAAAACGGGGGCTACGAGCAGTACTTC. Protein: CASRQNGGYEQYF. Variable domain in full (rest from reference TRBV19 and TRBJ2-7): DGGITQSPKYLFRKEGQNVTLSCEQNLNHDAMYWYRQDPGQGLRLIYYSQIVNDFQKGDIAEGYSVSREKKESFPLTVTSAQKNPTAFYLCASRQNGGYEQYFGPGTRLTVT.

This clone was picked up many times. The chain employs TRBV2 and TRBJ2-7; D ambiguous. The germline V gene encodes CDR1 SNHLY and CDR2 FYNNEI. Trimming removed 4 bases from V and 2 bases from J, with 3 bases in between. This CDR3 contains 11 residues. The CDR3 spells CASSAPYEQYF. The CDR3 bases are TGTGCCAGCAGTGCTCCCTACGAGCAGTACTTC.

This chain connects TRBV6-5 to TRBJ1-1, with 7 bases that match TRBD1. Germline loops: CDR1 MNHEY, CDR2 SVGAGI. The junction had 4 bases not matched to a gene; V was cut back by 4 bases and J by 2 bases. The CDR3 extends over 14 amino acids. The CDR3 loop reads CASSWGQKNTEAFF. The CDR3 region has the DNA TGTGCCAGCAGTTGGGGACAGAAAAACACTGAAGCTTTCTTT.

This clone showed up just once. V usage is TRBV28 and J usage is TRBJ1-5, with D possibly matching TRBD1 (6 bases). Germline lookup yields CDR1 MDHEN and CDR2 SYDVKM. V was cut by 8 bases and J by 3 bases, with 8 bases left in between. This CDR3 region has 12 residues. The CDR3 loop is CASSGDNQPQHF. The CDR3, as DNA: TGTGCCAGCTCAGGGGACAATCAGCCCCAGCATTTT. The whole variable domain, remainder taken from reference TRBV28 and TRBJ1-5, is DVKVTQSSRYLVKRTGEKVFLECVQDMDHENMFWYRQDPGLGLRLIYFSYDVKMKEKGDIPEGYSVSREKKERFSLILESASTNQTSMYLCASSGDNQPQHFGDGTRLSIL.

On this clone: The junction departs from the called germline gene at one end, perhaps through a read error. The chain uses TRBV7-9 and TRBJ2-1, with 13 positions matching TRBD2. Per the germline V gene, CDR1 is SEHNR and CDR2 is FQNEAQ (reference sequence). There are 14 residues in the CDR3. The chain's CDR3 is CASSLAGGLAGRIF. CDR3 bases: TGTGCCAGCAGCTTAGCCGGGGGACTAGCGGGAAGAATCTTC.

The V call is TRBV12-3 or TRBV12-4, the J call TRBJ1-1, with D possibly TRBD1 on 5 matching bases. V gave up 4 bases and J gave up 8 bases, with 8 bases separating them. This CDR3 contains 11 residues. CDR3 amino acids: CASSSGFEAFF. DNA for the CDR3: TGTGCCAGCAGTTCAGGGTTCGAAGCTTTCTTT.

This clone has more than one count but fewer than ten. The chain employs TRBV14 and TRBJ1-3; TRBD1 might be the D (6 bases). In germline, CDR1 is SGHDN, CDR2 FVKESK. CDR3 size: 15 residues. Trimming removed 0 bases at V and 3 bases at J, with 9 bases between. The CDR3 bases are TGTGCCAGCAGCCAAGAAAGGACAGTTGGAAACACCATATATTTT. Translation: CASSQERTVGNTIYF.

V is TRBV12-5 and J is TRBJ1-5; D uncertain. The V gene lost 4 bases and the J gene lost 9 bases, with 10 bases spanning the gap. Germline V gives CDR1 LGHNT, CDR2 FRNRAP. The CDR3 runs to 12 residues. CDR3 sequence reads: CASGSDTGPQHF. The CDR3 DNA sequence: TGTGCTAGTGGTTCTGATACGGGGCCCCAGCATTTT.

The chain has TRBV19 and TRBJ1-6; D gene uncertain. Trimming removed 5 bases at V and 0 bases at J, with 8 bases between. In germline, CDR1 is LNHDA, CDR2 SQIVND (reference sequence). CDR3 length equals 15 residues. The CDR3 reads CASSSASSYNSPLHF. The CDR3 DNA follows: TGTGCCAGTAGTTCAGCGAGCTCCTATAATTCACCCCTCCACTTT.

This chain uses TRBV6-6 with TRBJ2-1, with 10 bases identical to TRBD2. The CDR3 sequence is 16 residues long. The V segment lost 6 bases and the J segment 10 bases; nucleotides outside the gene matches: 15. Germline-derived CDR1 and CDR2 are MNHNY and SVGAGI (reference sequence). CDR3 coding DNA: TGTGCCAGCAGCACAGCAGTAGCGGGGGGAAAAGGGGAGCAGTTCTTC. Protein sequence: CASSTAVAGGKGEQFF.

A few counts support this clone. The chain combines TRBV6-2 or TRBV6-3 with TRBJ1-1; D not resolved. Deletions cut 6 bases from V and 1 base from J, with 6 bases between. The length of the CDR3 is 12 residues. Germline CDR1 and CDR2: MNHEY and SVGEGT. CDR3 sequence reads: CASSRQNTEAFF. CDR3 DNA: TGTGCCAGCAGCCGACAGAACACTGAAGCTTTCTTT.

The chain has TRBV5-1 and TRBJ2-7, with 8 bases aligning to TRBD1. The CDR3 is 15 residues long. Germline values: CDR1 SGHRS, CDR2 YFSETQ. Losses at the gene ends were 0 bases for V and 4 bases for J; bases not matched to a gene: 6. CDR3 bases: TGCGCCAGCAGCTTGGGGGACAGGAAATTTTACGAGCAGTACTTC. Translated: CASSLGDRKFYEQYF.

This clone has a handful of counts. The chain links TRBV11-2 to TRBJ2-5; D remains ambiguous. This CDR3 comprises 14 residues. V gave up 4 bases and J gave up 1 base, with 10 bases separating them. CDR1 and CDR2 from the germline V gene are SGHAT and FQNNGV. The CDR3 here is CASSWRLGQETQYF. The CDR3 DNA reads as TGTGCCAGCAGCTGGAGACTGGGCCAAGAGACCCAGTACTTC.